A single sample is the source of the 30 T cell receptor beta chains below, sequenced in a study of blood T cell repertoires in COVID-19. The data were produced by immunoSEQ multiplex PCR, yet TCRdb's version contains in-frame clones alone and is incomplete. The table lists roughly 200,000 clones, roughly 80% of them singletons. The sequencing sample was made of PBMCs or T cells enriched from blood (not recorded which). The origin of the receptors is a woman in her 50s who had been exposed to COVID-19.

Here the CDR3 DNA reads TGTGCCATCAGTGCCTTTTCGACAGGAGGTTCTAACTATGGCTACACCTTC. This encodes CAISAFSTGGSNYGYTF. The chain recombines TRBV10-3 with TRBJ1-2; weak D call: TRBD1 (6 bases). The germline V gene has CDR1 ENHRY and CDR2 SYGVKD. This CDR3 has 17 amino acids. The V end was cut by 4 bases, the J end by 0 bases, with 18 bases between.

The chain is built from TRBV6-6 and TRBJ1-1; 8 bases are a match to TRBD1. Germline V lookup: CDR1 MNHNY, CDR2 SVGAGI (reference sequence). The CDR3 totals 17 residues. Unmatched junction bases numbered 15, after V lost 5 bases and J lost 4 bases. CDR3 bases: TGTGCCAGCAGTCCGGACAGGGAAGAGCCCACGTTCACTGAAGCTTTCTTT. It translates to CASSPDREEPTFTEAFF.

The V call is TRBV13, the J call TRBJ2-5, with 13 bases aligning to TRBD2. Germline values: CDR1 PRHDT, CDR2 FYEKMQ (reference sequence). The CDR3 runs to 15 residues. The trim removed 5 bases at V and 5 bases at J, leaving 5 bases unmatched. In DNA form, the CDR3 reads TGTGCCAGCAGCCAAAGGACTAGCGGGGGTGAGACCCAGTACTTC. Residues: CASSQRTSGGETQYF.

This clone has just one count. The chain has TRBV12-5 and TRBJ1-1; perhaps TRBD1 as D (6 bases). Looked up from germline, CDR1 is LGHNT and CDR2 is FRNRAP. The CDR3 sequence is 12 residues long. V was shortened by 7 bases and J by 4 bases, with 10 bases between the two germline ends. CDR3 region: CASAQGTTEAFF. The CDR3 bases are TGTGCTAGTGCACAGGGTACCACTGAAGCTTTCTTT.

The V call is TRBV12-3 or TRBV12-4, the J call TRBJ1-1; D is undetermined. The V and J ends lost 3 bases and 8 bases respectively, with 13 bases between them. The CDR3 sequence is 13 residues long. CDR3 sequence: CASSLVGRLEAFF. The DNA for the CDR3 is TGTGCCAGCAGTTTGGTCGGCAGGCTGGAAGCTTTCTTT.

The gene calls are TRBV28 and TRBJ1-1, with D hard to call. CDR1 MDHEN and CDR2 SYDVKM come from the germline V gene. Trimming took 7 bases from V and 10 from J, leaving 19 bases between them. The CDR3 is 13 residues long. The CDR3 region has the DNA TGTGCCAGCACACCTCGAGGCACCTTGAGAGCTTTCTTT. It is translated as CASTPRGTLRAFF.

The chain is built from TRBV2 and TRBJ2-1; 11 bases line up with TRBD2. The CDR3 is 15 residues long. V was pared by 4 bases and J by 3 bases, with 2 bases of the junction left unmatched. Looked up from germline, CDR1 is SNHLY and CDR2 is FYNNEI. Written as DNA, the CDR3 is TGTGCCAGCAGTGTTACTAGCGGGGGCTACAATGAGCAGTTCTTC. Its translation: CASSVTSGGYNEQFF.

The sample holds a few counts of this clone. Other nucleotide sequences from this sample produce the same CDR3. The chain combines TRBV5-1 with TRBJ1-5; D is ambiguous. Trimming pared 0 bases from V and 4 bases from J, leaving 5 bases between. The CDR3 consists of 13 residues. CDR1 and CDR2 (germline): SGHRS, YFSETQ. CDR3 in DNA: TGCGCCAGCAGCTTGGGTCCAAATCAGCCCCAGCATTTT. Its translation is CASSLGPNQPQHF.

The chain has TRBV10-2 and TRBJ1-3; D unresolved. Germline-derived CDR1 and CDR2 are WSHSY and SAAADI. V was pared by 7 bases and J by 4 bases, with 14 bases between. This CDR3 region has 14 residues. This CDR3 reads CASKAAEVGNTIYF. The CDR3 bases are TGCGCCAGCAAGGCAGCGGAAGTCGGAAACACCATATATTTT.

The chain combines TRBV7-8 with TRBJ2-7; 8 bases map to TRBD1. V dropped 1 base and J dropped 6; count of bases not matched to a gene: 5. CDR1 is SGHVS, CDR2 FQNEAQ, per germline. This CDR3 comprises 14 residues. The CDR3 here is CASSLVSQGAEQYF. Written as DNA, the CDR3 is TGTGCCAGCAGCTTAGTGTCGCAGGGGGCCGAGCAGTACTTC.

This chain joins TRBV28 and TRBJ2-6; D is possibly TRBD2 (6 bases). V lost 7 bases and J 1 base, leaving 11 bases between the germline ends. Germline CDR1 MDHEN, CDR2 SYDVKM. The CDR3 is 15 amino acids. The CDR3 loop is CASNRGGSGANVLTF. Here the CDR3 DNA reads TGTGCCAGCAATCGAGGAGGGTCTGGGGCCAACGTCCTGACTTTC.

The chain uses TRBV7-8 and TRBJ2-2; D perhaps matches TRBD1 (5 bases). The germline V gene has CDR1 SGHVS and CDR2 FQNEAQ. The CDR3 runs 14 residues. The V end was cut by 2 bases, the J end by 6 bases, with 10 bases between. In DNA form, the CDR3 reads TGTGCCAGCAGCTTACGACAGCACCCCGGGGAGCTGTTTTTT. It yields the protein CASSLRQHPGELFF.

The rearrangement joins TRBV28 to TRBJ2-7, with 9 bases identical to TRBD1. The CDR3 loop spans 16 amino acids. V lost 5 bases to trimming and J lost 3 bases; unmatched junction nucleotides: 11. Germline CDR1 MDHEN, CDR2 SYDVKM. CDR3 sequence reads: CASSPMTGGSLYEQYF. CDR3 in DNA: TGTGCCAGCAGTCCGATGACAGGGGGATCACTCTACGAGCAGTACTTC.

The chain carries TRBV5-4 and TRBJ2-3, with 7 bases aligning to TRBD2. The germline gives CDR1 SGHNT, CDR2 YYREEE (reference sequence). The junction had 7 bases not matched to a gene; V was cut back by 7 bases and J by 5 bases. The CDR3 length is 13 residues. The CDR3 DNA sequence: TGTGCCAGCGGCCGAGGGAGGGGAGATACGCAGTATTTT. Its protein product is CASGRGRGDTQYF.

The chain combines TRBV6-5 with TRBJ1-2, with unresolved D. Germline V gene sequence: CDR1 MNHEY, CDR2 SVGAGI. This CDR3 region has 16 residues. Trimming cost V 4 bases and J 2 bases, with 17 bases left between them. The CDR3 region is CASSSHSLQANYGYTF. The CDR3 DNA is TGTGCCAGCAGTTCTCATTCTCTTCAGGCAAACTATGGCTACACCTTC.

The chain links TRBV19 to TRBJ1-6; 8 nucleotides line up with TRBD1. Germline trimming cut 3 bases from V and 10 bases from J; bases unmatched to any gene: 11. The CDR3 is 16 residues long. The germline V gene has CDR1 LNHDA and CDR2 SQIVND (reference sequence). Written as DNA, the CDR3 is TGTGCCAGTAGTATGGTAGTAGGACAGGGATACTCACCCCTCCACTTT. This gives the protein CASSMVVGQGYSPLHF.

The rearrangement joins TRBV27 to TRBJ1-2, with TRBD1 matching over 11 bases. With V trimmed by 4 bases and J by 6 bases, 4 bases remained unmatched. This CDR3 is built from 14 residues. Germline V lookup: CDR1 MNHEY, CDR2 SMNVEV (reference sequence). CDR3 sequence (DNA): TGTGCCAGCAGTTCCCGGGACAGGGGGGATGGCTACACCTTC. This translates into CASSSRDRGDGYTF.

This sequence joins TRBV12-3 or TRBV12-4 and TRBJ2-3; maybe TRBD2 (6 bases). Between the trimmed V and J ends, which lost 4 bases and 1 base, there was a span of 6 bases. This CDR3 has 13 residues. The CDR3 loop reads CASSSGGTDTQYF. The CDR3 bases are TGTGCCAGCAGTTCGGGGGGCACAGATACGCAGTATTTT.

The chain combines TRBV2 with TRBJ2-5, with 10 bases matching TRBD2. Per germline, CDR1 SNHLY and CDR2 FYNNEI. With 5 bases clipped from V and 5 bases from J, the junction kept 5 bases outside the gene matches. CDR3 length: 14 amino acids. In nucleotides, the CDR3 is TGTGCCAGCAGTTCACTAGCGGGGAGGGAGACCCAGTACTTC. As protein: CASSSLAGRETQYF.

The CDR3 is CASSEGAGTNYGYTF. CDR3 DNA sequence: TGTGCCAGCAGTGAAGGGGCGGGGACTAACTATGGCTACACCTTC. The rearrangement joins TRBV2 to TRBJ1-2; no reliable D call. CDR1 SNHLY and CDR2 FYNNEI come from the germline V gene. The CDR3 has 15 residues. V was trimmed by 1 base and J by 0 bases, leaving 9 bases between them.

As DNA, the CDR3 is TGTGCCAGCATTTTAGCGGGGGAAAACACCGGGGAGCTGTTTTTT. Residues: CASILAGENTGELFF. V is TRBV6-5 and J is TRBJ2-2; TRBD2 matches 9 bases. Germline V CDR1 and CDR2: MNHEY, SVGAGI. There are 15 residues in the CDR3. V lost 7 bases and J lost 2; bases outside the gene matches: 5.

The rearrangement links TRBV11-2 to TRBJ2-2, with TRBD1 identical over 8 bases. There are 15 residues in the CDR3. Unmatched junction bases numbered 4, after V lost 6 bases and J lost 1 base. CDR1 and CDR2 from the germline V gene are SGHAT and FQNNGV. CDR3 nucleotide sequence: TGTGCCAGCAGTGATGGGACAGGGAACACCGGGGAGCTGTTTTTT. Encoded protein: CASSDGTGNTGELFF.

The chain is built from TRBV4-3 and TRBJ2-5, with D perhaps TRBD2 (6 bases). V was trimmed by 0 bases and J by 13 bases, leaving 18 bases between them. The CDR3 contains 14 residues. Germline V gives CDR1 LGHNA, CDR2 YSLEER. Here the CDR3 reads CASSQDSRGTPVYF. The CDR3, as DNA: TGCGCCAGCAGCCAAGATAGCCGGGGGACTCCGGTGTACTTC.

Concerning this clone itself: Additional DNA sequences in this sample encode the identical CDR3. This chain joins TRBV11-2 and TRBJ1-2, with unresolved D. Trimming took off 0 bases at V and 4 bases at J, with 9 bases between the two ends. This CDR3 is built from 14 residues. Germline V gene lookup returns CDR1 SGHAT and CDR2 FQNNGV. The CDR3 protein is CASSLDRGSYGYTF. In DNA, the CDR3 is TGTGCCAGCAGCTTAGATCGGGGATCCTATGGCTACACCTTC.

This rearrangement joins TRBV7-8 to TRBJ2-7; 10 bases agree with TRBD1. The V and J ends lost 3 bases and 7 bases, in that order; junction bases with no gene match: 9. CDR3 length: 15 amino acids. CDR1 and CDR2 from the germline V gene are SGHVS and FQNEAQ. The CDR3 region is CASSFRQGAINEQYF. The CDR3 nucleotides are TGTGCCAGCAGCTTTCGACAGGGGGCTATTAATGAGCAGTACTTC.

CDR3 sequence (DNA): TGTGCCAGTAGTGCCTACAAGGGGTCTGGTTACAATGAGCAGTTCTTC. Protein product: CASSAYKGSGYNEQFF. The V gene is TRBV19, the J gene TRBJ2-1, with a possible D match to TRBD1 (5 bases). The V end lost 5 bases, the J end lost 4 bases, and 18 bases lay between the germline ends. The CDR3 length is 16 residues. Germline V gene lookup returns CDR1 LNHDA and CDR2 SQIVND (reference sequence).

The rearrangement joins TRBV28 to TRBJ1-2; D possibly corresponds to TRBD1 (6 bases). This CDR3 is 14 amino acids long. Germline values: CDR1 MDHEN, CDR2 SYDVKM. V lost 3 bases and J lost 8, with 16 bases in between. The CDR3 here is CASSFPPGVDGYTF. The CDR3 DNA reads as TGTGCCAGCAGTTTCCCCCCAGGGGTGGACGGCTACACCTTC.

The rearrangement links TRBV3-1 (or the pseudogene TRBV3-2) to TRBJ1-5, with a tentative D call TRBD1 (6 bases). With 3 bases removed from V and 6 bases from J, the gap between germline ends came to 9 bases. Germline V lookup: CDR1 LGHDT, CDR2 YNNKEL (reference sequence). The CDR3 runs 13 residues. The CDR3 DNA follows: TGTGCCAGCAGCCAGGGGGCAAGTCAGCCCCAGCATTTT. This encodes CASSQGASQPQHF.

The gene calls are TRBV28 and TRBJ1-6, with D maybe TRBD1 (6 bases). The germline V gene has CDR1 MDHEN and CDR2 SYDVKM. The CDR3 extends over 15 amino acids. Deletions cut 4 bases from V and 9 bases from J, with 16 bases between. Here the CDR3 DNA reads TGTGCCAGCAGTTCCCTCAGGGGCTCAGCTTCACCCCTCCACTTT. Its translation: CASSSLRGSASPLHF.

The DNA of the CDR3 is TGTGCCAGCAGTTTCTTTGGGGGGAGGGACACCGGGGAGCTGTTTTTT. Translating gives CASSFFGGRDTGELFF. The rearrangement uses TRBV28 and TRBJ2-2; 7 positions agree with TRBD2. This CDR3 spans 16 amino acids. Germline values: CDR1 MDHEN, CDR2 SYDVKM. The ends lost 3 bases at V and 3 bases at J; junction bases unmatched: 7.